A selection of T cell receptor beta chains follows, all from one sample in a study of OX40 agonist ivuxolimab in advanced cancers. Profiling relied on immunoSEQ multiplex PCR, and the TCRdb table lists in-frame clones only, not all of them. This sample has approximately 55,000 clones, with approximately 86% found just once. This sample comprised CD4+ or CD8+ T cells sorted from blood, obtained in a trial of the OX40 agonist ivuxolimab. All receptors derive from an adult with an advanced solid tumor such as melanoma, head and neck, liver or kidney cancer. Each CDR3 is given with its conserved first and last residue. Each record gives: D gene, V gene, clone size, J gene, CDR3 DNA, CDR3 protein. The D gene is left open where the match is weak. Size is stated for part of the rows, as once, few or many counts, or as a class when the clone is expanded.

D gene: -; V gene: TRBV6-5; clone size: -; J gene: TRBJ1-2; CDR3 DNA: TGTGCCAGCAGTGAAGTCCGCTACACCTTC; CDR3 protein: CASSEVRYTF
D gene: -; V gene: TRBV19; clone size: once; J gene: TRBJ1-5; CDR3 DNA: TGTGCCAGTAGGGTGGGGAACGATCAGCCCCAGCATTTT; CDR3 protein: CASRVGNDQPQHF
D gene: -; V gene: TRBV4-1; clone size: few; J gene: TRBJ2-3; CDR3 DNA: TGCGCCAGCAGCCAAGTTCAGCTCACAGATCGCACAGATACGCAGTATTTT; CDR3 protein: CASSQVQLTDRTDTQYF
D gene: -; V gene: TRBV7-2; clone size: -; J gene: TRBJ1-2; CDR3 DNA: TGTGCCAGCAGCCAACAGGGAACCTATGGCTACACCTTC; CDR3 protein: CASSQQGTYGYTF
D gene: -; V gene: TRBV5-4; clone size: -; J gene: TRBJ1-5; CDR3 DNA: TGTGCCAGCAGCTTGGGGGGAGAGGGGCAGCCCCAGCATTTT; CDR3 protein: CASSLGGEGQPQHF
D gene: TRBD2; V gene: TRBV10-3; clone size: once; J gene: TRBJ2-3; CDR3 DNA: TGTGCCATCAGTGAGTCAGCGGGATACACAGATACGCAGTATTTT; CDR3 protein: CAISESAGYTDTQYF
D gene: TRBD2; V gene: TRBV18; clone size: -; J gene: TRBJ2-1; CDR3 DNA: TGTGCCAGCTCACCGTTTATCGCCTCTAGCGGGAGTATCTTCAATGAGCAGTTCTTC; CDR3 protein: CASSPFIASSGSIFNEQFF
D gene: -; V gene: TRBV19; clone size: medium-sized; J gene: TRBJ1-1; CDR3 DNA: TGTGCCAGTAGGACGGGAGGGAACACTGAAGCTTTCTTT; CDR3 protein: CASRTGGNTEAFF
D gene: -; V gene: TRBV7-8; clone size: -; J gene: TRBJ2-5; CDR3 DNA: TGTGCCAGCAGCTTCTTCGGGAATCAAGAGACCCAGTACTTC; CDR3 protein: CASSFFGNQETQYF
D gene: -; V gene: TRBV15; clone size: once; J gene: TRBJ2-4; CDR3 DNA: TGTGCCACCACCCCTGACACCTTAGCCAAAAACATTCAGTACTTC; CDR3 protein: CATTPDTLAKNIQYF
D gene: TRBD2; V gene: TRBV11-2; clone size: -; J gene: TRBJ2-7; CDR3 DNA: TGTGCCAGCAGTTTAAAATCTAGCGGGAGGGCCGGCTCCTACGAGCAGTACTTC; CDR3 protein: CASSLKSSGRAGSYEQYF
D gene: -; V gene: TRBV2; clone size: -; J gene: TRBJ2-7; CDR3 DNA: TGTGCCAGCAGGCTCGGCCTTGTTCCCTACGAGCAGTACTTC; CDR3 protein: CASRLGLVPYEQYF
D gene: TRBD2; V gene: TRBV28; clone size: -; J gene: TRBJ2-7; CDR3 DNA: TGTGCCAGCACCAGACTGGGTAGCGGGAGAGGATACGAGCAGTACTTC; CDR3 protein: CASTRLGSGRGYEQYF
D gene: -; V gene: TRBV28; clone size: few; J gene: TRBJ1-1; CDR3 DNA: TGTGCCAGCAGTTTTGCGGGAAGTAGAGCTGAAGCTTTCTTT; CDR3 protein: CASSFAGSRAEAFF
D gene: TRBD2; V gene: TRBV10-3; clone size: -; J gene: TRBJ2-7; CDR3 DNA: TGTGCCATCAGTGCTGGGGTGGGAGGGAGAGACTCCTACGAGCAGTACTTC; CDR3 protein: CAISAGVGGRDSYEQYF
D gene: TRBD1; V gene: TRBV19; clone size: -; J gene: TRBJ1-2; CDR3 DNA: TGTGCCAGTAGTCCAACTCCAGGGGGCGCTTCCCGGAGCTCTGGCTACACCTTC; CDR3 protein: CASSPTPGGASRSSGYTF
D gene: -; V gene: TRBV19; clone size: -; J gene: TRBJ1-3; CDR3 DNA: TGTGCCAGTAGTATGGACAGAAGGGCAGGAAACACCATATATTTT; CDR3 protein: CASSMDRRAGNTIYF
D gene: TRBD2; V gene: TRBV19; clone size: -; J gene: TRBJ2-1; CDR3 DNA: TGTGCCAGTAGTCAAATAGCGGGAGTGGGTAGGGAGCAGTTCTTC; CDR3 protein: CASSQIAGVGREQFF
D gene: TRBD1; V gene: TRBV5-8; clone size: -; J gene: TRBJ1-1; CDR3 DNA: TGTGCCAGCAGCCGGGGCACAGGGGGCGCGGACACTGAAGCTTTCTTT; CDR3 protein: CASSRGTGGADTEAFF
D gene: -; V gene: TRBV19; clone size: few; J gene: TRBJ1-1; CDR3 DNA: TGTGCCAGTAGCTGGGGGCTCACTGAAGCTTTCTTT; CDR3 protein: CASSWGLTEAFF
D gene: -; V gene: TRBV5-1; clone size: -; J gene: TRBJ2-1; CDR3 DNA: TGCGCCAGCAGCTTGGTTCCAGGGCTAGCAGAGAGGACTGAGCAGTTCTTC; CDR3 protein: CASSLVPGLAERTEQFF
D gene: TRBD1; V gene: TRBV7-2; clone size: once; J gene: TRBJ1-2; CDR3 DNA: TGTGCCAGCAGCTTAGTAGGTGGCAGGGGGTATTATGGCTACACCTTC; CDR3 protein: CASSLVGGRGYYGYTF